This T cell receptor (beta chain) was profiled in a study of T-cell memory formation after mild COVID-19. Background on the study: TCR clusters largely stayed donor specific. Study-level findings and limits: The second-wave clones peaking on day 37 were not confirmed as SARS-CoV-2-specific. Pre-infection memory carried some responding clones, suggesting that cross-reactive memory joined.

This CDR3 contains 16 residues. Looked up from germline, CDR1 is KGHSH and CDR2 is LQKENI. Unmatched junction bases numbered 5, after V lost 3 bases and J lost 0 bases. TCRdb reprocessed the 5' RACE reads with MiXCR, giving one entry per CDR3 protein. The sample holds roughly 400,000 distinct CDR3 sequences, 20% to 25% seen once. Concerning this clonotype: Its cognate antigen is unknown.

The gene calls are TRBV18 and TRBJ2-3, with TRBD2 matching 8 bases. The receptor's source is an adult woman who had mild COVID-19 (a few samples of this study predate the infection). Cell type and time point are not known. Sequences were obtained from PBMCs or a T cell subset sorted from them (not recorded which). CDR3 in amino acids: CASSPIAGPSTDTQYF. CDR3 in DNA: TGTGCCAGCTCACCGATAGCGGGGCCTAGCACAGATACGCAGTATTTT.